Listed here is a single T cell receptor (beta chain). The CDR3 covers 20 residues. Germline V gene sequence: CDR1 MGHRA, CDR2 YSYEKL. Unmatched junction bases numbered 18, after V lost 1 base and J lost 8 bases. This entry is derived from a study of cytomegalovirus exposure and HLA in healthy donors. PCR primers comprised 60 Vbeta and 13 Jbeta primers. Here immunoSEQ multiplex PCR was the method, and the copy in TCRdb shows in-frame clones only, minus some. The sample consists of 150,000 to 200,000 clones, around four fifths of them appearing once. This chain uses TRBV4-1 with TRBJ2-1; TRBD2 matches at 12 bases. The sequence came from a girl aged 10 to 17 in good health and CMV-seropositive. The specimen sequenced was PBMCs. This CDR3 reads CASSQAGLAGGLRTFYEQFF. CDR3 DNA sequence: TGCGCCAGCAGCCAAGCAGGCCTAGCGGGGGGGCTCCGAACTTTTTATGAGCAGTTCTTC.